Described below is a single TCR beta chain sequence and its context. The specificity of this receptor is unknown. No much larger clone is present one base from it, and per-base qualities are unavailable. TCR CDR3 regions were amplified from genomic DNA by multiplex PCR using the deep immunoSEQ assay. For each cell subset, the extracted genomic DNA was distributed evenly across all wells of several immunoSEQ 96-well plates, and each plate served as one replicate. Each replicate PCR for sorted subsets received around 0.2 ug genomic DNA, equal to roughly 30,000 T cell genomes. The purified libraries were quantified using a Qubit 3.0 fluorometer, sized with a Bioanalyzer 2100, and then quantified again using the KAPA Library Quantification kit. Every immunoSEQ 96-well plate was sequenced on a separate single-read 150-cycle Illumina NextSeq 550 flow cell. The study's processing was this. The immunoSEQ output contained only junctional sequences without quality scores, so filtering could not match that applied to full-length reads. To assign V/J genes and CDR3, sequences were annotated using PyIR, a Python wrapper for IgBLAST v1.9, with IMGT germline references. Reads were filtered out if the reads had weak V/J assignments (E-value above 1e-6), no CDR3, stop codons, out-of-frame junctions, or ambiguous translated residues. V3J clonotypes were defined as sequences sharing the same inferred V gene, J gene, and CDR3 amino acid sequence. Percentage overlap between repertoires was calculated by dividing the number of shared unique clonotypes by the size of the smaller repertoire. RTK rarefaction, the Chao1 estimator, and Recon v2.1 estimates of unobserved clonotypes were used to assess repertoire richness. OLGA was used to compute generation probabilities for all TCRbeta clonotypes that the gDNA method yielded from a handful of donors. Not all clones reach the TCRdb copy of this immuneACCESS table, which keeps in-frame sequences only. Checked studies attribute under half of the gap to unresolved V genes and leave the rest unexplained. V and J calls and clone size are as listed in that table; D and trimming were resolved from the DNA. The sample table holds hundreds of thousands of clones, of which around 73% were seen once. More than 1.5% of the sample goes to the ten largest clones.

This entry comes from a study of shared clonotypes between healthy human individuals (dated by TCRdb to between 2020 and 2021). For the study in its entirety: The cohort comprised a couple of women and a few men aged 18 to 49 years. Per donor, three plates each were used for CD4 naive and CD4 memory, two for CD8 naive, and one for CD8 memory. To estimate repertoire size and how much clonotype sharing occurs between individuals, the study deeply sequenced the blood TCR repertoires of roughly 5 healthy adults. To increase sequencing depth and limit assay-specific biases, TCR repertoire library preparation and sequencing were carried out by different laboratories using diverse techniques. Between about 0.85 and 9.5 billion PBMCs per donor were obtained by leukapheresis. General study outcomes and caveats: Naive subsets generally had larger estimated clonotype richness than memory subsets did. About 5% of naive CD4, 3.5% of naive CD8, approximately 2.2% of memory CD4, and 0.35% to 0.4% of memory CD8 clonotypes were shared across several donors. Clonotypes shared by all four sorted-subset donors showed higher generation probabilities than non-shared clonotypes. Rarefaction of sorted-subset datasets indicated incomplete sequencing despite the large sequencing depth. Pairwise subsampling led to the expectation that sequencing depth would affect the degree of clonotype sharing among donors. Sampling was restricted to blood, and TCR repertoires in tissues likely differ from the TCR repertoires found in blood. Because the study included only a small number of donors, the genetic and exposure-history diversity represented was limited.

Healthy HIV-negative adults with no recently reported acute infections or vaccinations were included as donors. Every donor was a Caucasian adult residing in Nashville, Tennessee, USA. CD4+ T cells were enriched by magnetic negative selection; naive cells were then positively selected on CD45RA, and the negative fraction formed the memory subset. After blood collection by leukapheresis, PBMCs were isolated using Ficoll-Histopaque density gradient centrifugation and then cryopreserved in the vapor phase of liquid nitrogen. Analytical flow cytometry was used to check the purity and quantity of every magnetically sorted T cell population. Each sorted fraction had its genomic DNA isolated and then quantified by UV absorbance on a Nanodrop 2000c. Source material: memory CD4+ T cells sorted from blood. In light of the paper, this sample's cell subset or site label describes: CD45RA-negative fraction. This receptor was obtained from a woman aged 25 to 39 in good health.

Here the CDR3 is given as CAWRDSRADTQYF. In nucleotides, the sequence is TGTGCCTGGAGGGACAGCAGGGCAGATACGCAGTATTTT. The chain couples TRBV30 to TRBJ2-3; the D gene is perhaps TRBD1, on 6 matching bases. The CDR3 contains 13 residues, cysteine and phenylalanine counted. The CDR3 DNA has 39 bases and is translated from base 1. From a lookup of the germline V gene (reference sequence), CDR1 and CDR2 are GTSNPN and SVGIG. V is cut by 3 bases and J by 4 bases, and the space between the germline ends is 11 bases.